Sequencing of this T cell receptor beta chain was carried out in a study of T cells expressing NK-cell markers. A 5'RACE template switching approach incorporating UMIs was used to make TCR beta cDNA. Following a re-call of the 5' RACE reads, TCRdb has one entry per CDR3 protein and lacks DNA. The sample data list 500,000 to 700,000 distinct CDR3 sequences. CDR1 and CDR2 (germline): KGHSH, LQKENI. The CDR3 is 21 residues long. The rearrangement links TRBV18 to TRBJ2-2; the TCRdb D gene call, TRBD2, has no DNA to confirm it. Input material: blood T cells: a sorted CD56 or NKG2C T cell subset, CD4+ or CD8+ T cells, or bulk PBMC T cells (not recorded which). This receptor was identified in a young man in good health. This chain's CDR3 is CASSPLNGPSGGITQTGELFF.